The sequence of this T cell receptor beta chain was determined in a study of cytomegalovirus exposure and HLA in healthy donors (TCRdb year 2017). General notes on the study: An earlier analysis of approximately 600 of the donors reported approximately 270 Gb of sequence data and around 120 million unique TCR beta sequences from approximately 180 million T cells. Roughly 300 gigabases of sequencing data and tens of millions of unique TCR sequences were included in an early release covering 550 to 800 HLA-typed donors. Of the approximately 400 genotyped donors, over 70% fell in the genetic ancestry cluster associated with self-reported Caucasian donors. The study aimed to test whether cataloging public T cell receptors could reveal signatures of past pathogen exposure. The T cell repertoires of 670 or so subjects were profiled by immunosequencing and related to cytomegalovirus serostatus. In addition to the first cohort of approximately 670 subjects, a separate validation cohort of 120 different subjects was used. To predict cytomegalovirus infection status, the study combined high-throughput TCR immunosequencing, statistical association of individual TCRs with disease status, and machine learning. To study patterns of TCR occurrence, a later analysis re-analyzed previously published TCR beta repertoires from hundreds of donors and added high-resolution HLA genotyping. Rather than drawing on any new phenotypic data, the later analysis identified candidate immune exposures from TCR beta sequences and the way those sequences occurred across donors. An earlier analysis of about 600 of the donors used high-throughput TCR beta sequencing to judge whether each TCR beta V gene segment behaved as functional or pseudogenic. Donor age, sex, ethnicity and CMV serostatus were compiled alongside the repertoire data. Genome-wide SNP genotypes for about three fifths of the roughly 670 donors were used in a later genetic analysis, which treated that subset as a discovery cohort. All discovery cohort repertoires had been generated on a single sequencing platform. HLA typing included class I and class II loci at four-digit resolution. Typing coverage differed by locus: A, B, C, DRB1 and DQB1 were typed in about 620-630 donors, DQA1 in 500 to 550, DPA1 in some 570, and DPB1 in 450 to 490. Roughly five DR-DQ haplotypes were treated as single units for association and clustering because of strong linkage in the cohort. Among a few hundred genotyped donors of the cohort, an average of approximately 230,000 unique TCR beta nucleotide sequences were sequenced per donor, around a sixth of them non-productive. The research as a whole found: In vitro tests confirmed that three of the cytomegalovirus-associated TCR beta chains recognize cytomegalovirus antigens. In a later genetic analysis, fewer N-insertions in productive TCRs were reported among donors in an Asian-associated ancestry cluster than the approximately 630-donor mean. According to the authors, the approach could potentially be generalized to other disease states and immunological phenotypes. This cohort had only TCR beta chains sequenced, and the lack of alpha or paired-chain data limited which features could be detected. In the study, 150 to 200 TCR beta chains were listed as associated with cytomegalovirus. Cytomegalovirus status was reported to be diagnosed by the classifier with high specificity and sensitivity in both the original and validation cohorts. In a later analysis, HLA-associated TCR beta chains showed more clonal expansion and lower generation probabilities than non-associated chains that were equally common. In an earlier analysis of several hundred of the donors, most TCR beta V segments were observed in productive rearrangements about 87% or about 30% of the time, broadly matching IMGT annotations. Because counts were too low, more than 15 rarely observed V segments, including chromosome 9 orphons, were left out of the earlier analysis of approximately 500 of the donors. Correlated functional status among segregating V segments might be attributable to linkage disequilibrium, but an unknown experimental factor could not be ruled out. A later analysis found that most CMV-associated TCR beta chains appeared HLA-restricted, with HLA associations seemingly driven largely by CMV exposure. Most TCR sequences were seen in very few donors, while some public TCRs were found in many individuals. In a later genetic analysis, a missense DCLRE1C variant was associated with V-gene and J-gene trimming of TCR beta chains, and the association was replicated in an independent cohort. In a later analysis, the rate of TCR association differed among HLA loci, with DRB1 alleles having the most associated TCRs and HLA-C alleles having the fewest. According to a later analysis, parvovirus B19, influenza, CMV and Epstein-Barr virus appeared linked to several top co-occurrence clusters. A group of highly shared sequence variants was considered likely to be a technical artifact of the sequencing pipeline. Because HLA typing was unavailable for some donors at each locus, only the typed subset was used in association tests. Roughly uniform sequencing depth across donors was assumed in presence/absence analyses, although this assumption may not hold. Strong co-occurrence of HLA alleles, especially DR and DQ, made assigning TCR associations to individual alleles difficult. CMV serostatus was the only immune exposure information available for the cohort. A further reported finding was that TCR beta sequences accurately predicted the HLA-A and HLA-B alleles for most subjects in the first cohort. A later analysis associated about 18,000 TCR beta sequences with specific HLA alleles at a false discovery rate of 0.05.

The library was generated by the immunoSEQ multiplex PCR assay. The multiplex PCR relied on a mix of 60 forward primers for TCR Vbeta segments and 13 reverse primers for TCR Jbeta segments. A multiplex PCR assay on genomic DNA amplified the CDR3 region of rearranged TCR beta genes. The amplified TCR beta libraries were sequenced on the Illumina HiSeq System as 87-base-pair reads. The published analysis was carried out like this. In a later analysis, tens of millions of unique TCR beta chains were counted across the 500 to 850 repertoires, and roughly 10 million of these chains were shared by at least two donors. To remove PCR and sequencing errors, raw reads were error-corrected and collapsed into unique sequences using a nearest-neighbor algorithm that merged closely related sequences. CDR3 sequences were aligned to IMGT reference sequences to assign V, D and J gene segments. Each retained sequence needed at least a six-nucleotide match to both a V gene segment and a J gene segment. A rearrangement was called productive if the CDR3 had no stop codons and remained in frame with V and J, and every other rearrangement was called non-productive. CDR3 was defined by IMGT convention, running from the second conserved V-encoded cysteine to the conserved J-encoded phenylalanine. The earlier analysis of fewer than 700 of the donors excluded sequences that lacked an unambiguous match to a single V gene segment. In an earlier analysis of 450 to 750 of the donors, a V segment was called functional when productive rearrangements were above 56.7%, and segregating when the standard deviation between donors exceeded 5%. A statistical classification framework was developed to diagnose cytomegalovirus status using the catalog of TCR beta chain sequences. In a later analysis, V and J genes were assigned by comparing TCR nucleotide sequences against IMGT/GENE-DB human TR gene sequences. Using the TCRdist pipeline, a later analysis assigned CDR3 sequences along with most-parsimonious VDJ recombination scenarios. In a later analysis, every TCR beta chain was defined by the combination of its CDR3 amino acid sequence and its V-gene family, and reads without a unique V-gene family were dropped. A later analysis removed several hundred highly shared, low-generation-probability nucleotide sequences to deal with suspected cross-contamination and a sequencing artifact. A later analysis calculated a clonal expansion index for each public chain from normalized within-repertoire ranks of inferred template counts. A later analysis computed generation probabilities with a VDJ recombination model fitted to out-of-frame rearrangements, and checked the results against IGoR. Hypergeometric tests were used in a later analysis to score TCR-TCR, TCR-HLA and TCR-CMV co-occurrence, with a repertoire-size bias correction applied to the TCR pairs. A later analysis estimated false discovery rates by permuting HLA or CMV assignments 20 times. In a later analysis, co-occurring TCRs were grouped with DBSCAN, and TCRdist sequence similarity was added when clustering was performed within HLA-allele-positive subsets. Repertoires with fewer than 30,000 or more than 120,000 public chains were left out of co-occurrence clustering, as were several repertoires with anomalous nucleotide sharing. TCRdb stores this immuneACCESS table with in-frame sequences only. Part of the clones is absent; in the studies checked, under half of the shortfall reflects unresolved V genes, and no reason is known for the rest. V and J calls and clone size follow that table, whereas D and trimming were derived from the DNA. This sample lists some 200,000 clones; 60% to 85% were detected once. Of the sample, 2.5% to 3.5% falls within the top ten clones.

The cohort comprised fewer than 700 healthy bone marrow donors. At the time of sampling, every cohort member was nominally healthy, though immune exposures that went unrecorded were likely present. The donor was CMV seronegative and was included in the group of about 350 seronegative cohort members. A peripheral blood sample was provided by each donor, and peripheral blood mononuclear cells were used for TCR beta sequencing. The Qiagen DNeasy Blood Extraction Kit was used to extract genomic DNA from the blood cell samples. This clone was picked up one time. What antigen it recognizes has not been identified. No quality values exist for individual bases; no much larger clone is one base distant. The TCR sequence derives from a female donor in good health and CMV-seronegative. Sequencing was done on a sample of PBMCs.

The DNA is TGTGCCTGGAGTGTACGGGTCCCAATAAGAGAAGAGACCCAGTACTTC. The translation is CAWSVRVPIREETQYF. The V gene is TRBV30 and the J gene is TRBJ2-5, with no confidently assigned D gene. The germline V gene (reference sequence) sets CDR1 to GTSNPN and CDR2 to SVGIG. V is pared back by 0 bases and J by 3 bases, with 17 bases lying between the germline termini. Inclusive of the bounding cysteine and phenylalanine, the CDR3 is 16 residues long. The DNA shown is the 48-base CDR3, in frame from base 1.